The 31 T cell receptor beta chains presented below share a single source sample, sequenced in a study of beta chain features in type 1 diabetes (dated by TCRdb to the late 2010s). Overall results and qualifications from the work: A moderate but significant shortening of TCRB CDR3 length was observed in type 1 diabetes patients in all four CD4+ subsets.

Library generation was performed with the immunoSEQ multiplex PCR assay. The High Capacity cDNA Reverse Transcription Kit was used to reverse transcribe all of the isolated RNA, meaning that expressed TCRB transcripts were what got sequenced. The clones in this table, taken by TCRdb from immuneACCESS, are in-frame only. Not every clone is retained; where verified, under half of the shortfall comes from an unresolved V gene, and the cause of the rest is unknown. This sample is represented by nearly 350,000 clones; 9.3% of them were singletons. In total, the top ten clones hold 1% of the sample. The antigens for these receptors are not known. Specimen: central memory CD4+ T cells from blood. These TCRs come from a man younger than 40 with type 1 diabetes.

V gene TRBV7-9 combines with J gene TRBJ2-3; 7 bases align to TRBD1. The ends lost 1 base at V and 1 base at J; junction bases unmatched: 8. CDR3 length: 17 residues. CDR1 and CDR2 from the germline V gene are SEHNR and FQNEAQ (reference sequence). The CDR3 bases are TGTGCCAGCAGCTTAGTCGCCTCCGGGACAGGCACAGATACGCAGTATTTT. It codes for CASSLVASGTGTDTQYF.

The V gene is TRBV2, the J gene TRBJ1-1; 7 bases line up with TRBD1. This CDR3 has 14 amino acids. V lost 3 bases and J lost 1; bases outside the gene matches: 2. Germline assignment: CDR1 SNHLY and CDR2 FYNNEI. The CDR3 nucleotides read TGTGCCAGCAGTGAGTGGACAGGGAACACTGAAGCTTTCTTT. Amino acid sequence: CASSEWTGNTEAFF.

This clone was observed a handful of times. The sample contains more than one DNA sequence encoding this CDR3. The V call is TRBV7-2, the J call TRBJ2-5; D ambiguous. Per germline, CDR1 SGHTA and CDR2 FQGNSA. V lost 5 bases and J 5 bases, leaving 6 bases between the germline ends. CDR3 length: 11 amino acids. CDR3 bases: TGTGCCAGCAGCCCCAAGGAGACCCAGTACTTC. Translating it yields CASSPKETQYF.

The chain uses TRBV5-1 and TRBJ2-7; 7 bases align to TRBD1. Germline lookup yields CDR1 SGHRS and CDR2 YFSETQ. The J segment lost 4 bases and the V segment lost 3 bases, leaving 1 base of the junction unmatched. The CDR3 covers 12 residues. In DNA, the CDR3 is TGCGCCAGCAGCTCGACAGGGTACGAGCAGTACTTC. It encodes CASSSTGYEQYF.

The chain combines TRBV28 with TRBJ2-1; TRBD1 agrees at 7 bases. Germline V CDR1 and CDR2: MDHEN, SYDVKM. V lost 5 bases to trimming and J lost 8 bases; unmatched junction nucleotides: 0. This CDR3 comprises 11 residues. The CDR3 here is CASSTGDEQFF. Here the CDR3 DNA reads TGTGCCAGCAGTACAGGGGATGAGCAGTTCTTC.

The rearrangement uses TRBV18 and TRBJ2-5; D remains ambiguous. V lost 2 bases and J 4 bases, leaving 11 bases between the germline ends. CDR1 KGHSH and CDR2 LQKENI come from the germline V gene. CDR3 size: 14 residues. CDR3: CASSPSGERETQYF. The CDR3 DNA follows: TGTGCCAGCTCACCATCAGGTGAGAGAGAGACCCAGTACTTC.

The chain links TRBV7-9 to TRBJ2-3; D call uncertain. Germline V gene data show CDR1 as SEHNR and CDR2 as FQNEAQ (reference sequence). This CDR3 has 14 residues. With 2 bases removed from V and 0 bases from J, the gap between germline ends came to 6 bases. CDR3 nucleotide sequence: TGTGCCAGCAGCTTATCCCTAAGCACAGATACGCAGTATTTT. It codes for CASSLSLSTDTQYF.

This clone is a singleton in its sample. The chain is built from TRBV30 and TRBJ1-3; 10 nucleotides line up with TRBD1. Germline V gene data show CDR1 as GTSNPN and CDR2 as SVGIG (reference sequence). J lost 3 bases, V lost 4 bases, and 9 bases had no gene match. The CDR3 sequence is 16 residues long. CDR3 amino acids: CAWTPRQGASGNTIYF. In DNA, the CDR3 is TGTGCCTGGACCCCTAGACAGGGGGCCAGTGGAAACACCATATATTTT.

There are a few counts of this clone. The rearrangement joins TRBV6-6 to TRBJ1-2, with TRBD1 as a possible D gene (6 bases). V was shortened by 2 bases and J by 1 base, with 11 bases between the two germline ends. The CDR3 sequence is 15 residues long. In germline, CDR1 is MNHNY, CDR2 SVGAGI (reference sequence). The CDR3, as DNA: TGTGCCAGCAGTTACCAAGCGGACAGTAACTATGGCTACACCTTC. It specifies CASSYQADSNYGYTF.

Only a few counts were recorded for this clone. The chain employs TRBV11-2 and TRBJ2-7; tentatively, D is TRBD1 or TRBD2 (6 bases each). Deletions cut 1 base from V and 2 bases from J, with 12 bases between. The V gene's germline CDR1 is SGHAT and CDR2 FQNNGV. The CDR3 has 15 amino acids. CDR3 nucleotides: TGTGCCAGCAGCTTAGGAGGGGGGATTACCTACGAGCAGTACTTC. The encoded protein is CASSLGGGITYEQYF.

Only a few counts were recorded for this clone. The rearrangement joins TRBV29-1 to TRBJ2-1; D ambiguous. Looked up from germline, CDR1 is SQVTM and CDR2 is ANQGSEA. The CDR3 is 12 residues long. V was trimmed by 7 bases and J by 6 bases, leaving 13 bases between them. CDR3 sequence: CSGSWIGNEQFF. The CDR3 coding sequence is TGCAGCGGTTCTTGGATTGGCAATGAGCAGTTCTTC.

This clone was picked up a small number of times. The chain links TRBV30 to TRBJ2-1; 7 positions match TRBD2. The CDR3 covers 13 residues. The V gene's germline CDR1 is GTSNPN and CDR2 SVGIG (reference sequence). Trimming at V came to 1 base and at J to 16 bases, leaving 13 bases not matched to a gene. CDR3: CAWSGLSGGAKFF. The CDR3 coding sequence is TGTGCCTGGAGTGGTCTATCGGGGGGAGCAAAATTCTTC.

The chain is built from TRBV6-5 and TRBJ1-5, with a weak D call TRBD1 (6 bases). Germline assignment: CDR1 MNHEY and CDR2 SVGAGI. The length of the CDR3 is 14 residues. Between the trimmed V and J ends, which lost 2 bases and 6 bases, there was a span of 11 bases. Written as DNA, the CDR3 is TGTGCCAGCAGTTACGGAAAGGGGGGTCAGCCCCAGCATTTT. The encoded protein is CASSYGKGGQPQHF.

This clone was seen more than once but under ten times. This chain joins TRBV6-5 and TRBJ2-4; D is unresolved. This CDR3 contains 15 residues. Trimming took 0 bases from V and 6 from J, leaving 12 bases between them. Germline V gene data show CDR1 as MNHEY and CDR2 as SVGAGI. DNA for the CDR3: TGTGCCAGCAGTTACTCACACACGGACGGAAACATTCAGTACTTC. Its translation is CASSYSHTDGNIQYF.

This clone was observed a few times. Other DNA sequences in this sample translate to the same CDR3. The chain employs TRBV5-1 and TRBJ2-1, with 8 bases matching TRBD1. Germline V gene sequence: CDR1 SGHRS, CDR2 YFSETQ. The V segment lost 1 base and the J segment 2 bases; nucleotides outside the gene matches: 2. CDR3 length: 15 residues. CDR3 amino acids: CASSLTGGPYNEQFF. The CDR3, as DNA: TGCGCCAGCAGCTTGACAGGGGGACCCTACAATGAGCAGTTCTTC.

This clone was observed a handful of times. The chain is built from TRBV7-9 and TRBJ2-5; TRBD1 matches at 11 bases. Germline CDR1 reads SEHNR; CDR2 reads FQNEAQ (reference sequence). J was trimmed by 3 bases and V by 5 bases; bases with no gene match: 2. This CDR3 region has 14 residues. The DNA of the CDR3 is TGTGCCAGCAGCCGGGGACAGGGGGAAGAGACCCAGTACTTC. Encoded protein: CASSRGQGEETQYF.

The rearrangement joins TRBV19 to TRBJ2-1; either TRBD1 or TRBD2 may supply D (6 bases each). The CDR3 extends over 13 amino acids. Germline CDR1 reads LNHDA; CDR2 reads SQIVND (reference sequence). Trimming took off 2 bases at V and 10 bases at J, with 12 bases between the two ends. CDR3 amino acids: CASSINEGGEQFF. The DNA of the CDR3 is TGTGCCAGTAGTATAAATGAGGGGGGCGAGCAGTTCTTC.

The V gene is TRBV6-5, the J gene TRBJ2-7; TRBD1 agrees at 8 bases. The germline V gene encodes CDR1 MNHEY and CDR2 SVGAGI. Losses at the gene ends were 5 bases for V and 3 bases for J; bases not matched to a gene: 6. The CDR3 covers 14 residues. CDR3 bases: TGTGCCAGCAGTGACGACAGGGGACTCTACGAGCAGTACTTC. Translating gives CASSDDRGLYEQYF.

This clone was picked up one time. The gene calls are TRBV6-5 and TRBJ2-1; TRBD2 is a possible D gene (5 bases). V was clipped by 10 bases and J by 6 bases, with 13 bases between them. This CDR3 contains 12 residues. Germline assignment: CDR1 MNHEY and CDR2 SVGAGI. CDR3 in amino acids: CATRGFSNEQFF. The CDR3 DNA sequence: TGTGCCACCCGGGGTTTTAGCAATGAGCAGTTCTTC.

The V gene is TRBV7-2, the J gene TRBJ2-5, with unresolved D. In germline, CDR1 is SGHTA, CDR2 FQGNSA. The CDR3 is 14 residues long. Trimming removed 1 base at V and 4 bases at J, with 10 bases between. CDR3 region: CASSLGPSRETQYF. CDR3 coding DNA: TGTGCCAGCAGCTTAGGCCCTAGTAGAGAGACCCAGTACTTC.

This sequence joins TRBV7-9 and TRBJ2-7, with D uncertain. The CDR3 is 12 amino acids. Germline CDR1 and CDR2: SEHNR and FQNEAQ (reference sequence). V lost 0 bases, J lost 3 bases, and 3 bases lay in between. The CDR3 bases are TGTGCCAGCAGCTTAGCTCTCTACGAGCAGTACTTC. Its protein product is CASSLALYEQYF.

This clone was recorded a few times. This specimen includes other DNA sequences encoding the same CDR3. The rearrangement uses TRBV5-4 and TRBJ2-7, with D maybe TRBD2 (5 bases). V was pared by 4 bases and J by 7 bases, with 12 bases between. Per germline, CDR1 SGHNT and CDR2 YYREEE (reference sequence). This CDR3 region has 12 residues. For the CDR3, the DNA is TGTGCCAGCAGCCTGGAGGTCGGAGAGCAGTACTTC. Encoded protein: CASSLEVGEQYF.

This clone was counted a few times. This rearrangement joins TRBV7-2 to TRBJ2-2; D unclear. Trimming stripped 0 bases from V and 5 bases from J, with 4 bases between. Germline V gives CDR1 SGHTA, CDR2 FQGNSA. CDR3 length equals 13 residues. The CDR3 reads CASSLAYTGELFF. Here the CDR3 DNA reads TGTGCCAGCAGCTTAGCGTATACCGGGGAGCTGTTTTTT.

The V gene is TRBV19, the J gene TRBJ2-1, with TRBD2 matching 9 bases. Germline lookup yields CDR1 LNHDA and CDR2 SQIVND (reference sequence). This CDR3 is built from 16 residues. V gave up 6 bases and J gave up 8 bases; unmatched junction bases: 14. The CDR3 protein is CASRSYEGLAKDEQFF. As DNA, the CDR3 is TGTGCCAGTAGATCCTACGAGGGACTAGCTAAGGATGAGCAGTTCTTC.

V gene TRBV27 combines with J gene TRBJ2-4; maybe TRBD1 (7 bases). V gave up 4 bases and J gave up 0 bases, with 10 bases separating them. Germline CDR1 MNHEY, CDR2 SMNVEV (reference sequence). There are 15 residues in the CDR3. The DNA for the CDR3 is TGTGCCAGCAGTTCAGGGGGACTAGCCAAAAACATTCAGTACTTC. It translates to CASSSGGLAKNIQYF.

This clone was seen a few times. The chain uses TRBV18 and TRBJ2-7; D call uncertain. V was cut by 2 bases and J by 3 bases, with 5 bases left in between. Germline V gene data show CDR1 as KGHSH and CDR2 as LQKENI. The length of the CDR3 is 12 residues. CDR3 loop: CASSPADYEQYF. The DNA for the CDR3 is TGTGCCAGCTCACCAGCAGACTACGAGCAGTACTTC.

The J gene is TRBJ2-1, the V gene TRBV27; 7 bases match TRBD1. The CDR3 runs to 15 residues. The V and J ends lost 6 bases and 7 bases, in that order; junction bases with no gene match: 12. Germline CDR1 reads MNHEY; CDR2 reads SMNVEV (reference sequence). The CDR3 loop is CASSGETGIGNEQFF. In DNA, the CDR3 is TGTGCCAGCAGCGGGGAGACAGGGATCGGGAATGAGCAGTTCTTC.

In its sample, this clone was seen a few times. V is TRBV29-1 and J is TRBJ1-2; D gene unclear. The V end was cut by 3 bases, the J end by 6 bases, with 11 bases between. The germline V gene has CDR1 SQVTM and CDR2 ANQGSEA. This CDR3 region has 12 residues. This CDR3 reads CSVDVRNHGYTF. In DNA, the CDR3 is TGCAGCGTTGACGTACGAAATCATGGCTACACCTTC.

A few counts support this clone. V is TRBV5-1 and J is TRBJ2-1, with 8 bases aligning to TRBD1. V lost 3 bases, J lost 4 bases, and 9 bases stayed unmatched. The CDR3 runs to 16 residues. Germline V CDR1 and CDR2: SGHRS, YFSETQ. DNA of the CDR3: TGCGCCAGCAGCTCAGCGACAGGGGCGGGGTACAATGAGCAGTTCTTC. Its translation is CASSSATGAGYNEQFF.

The chain employs TRBV5-1 and TRBJ1-4; TRBD1 might be the D (6 bases). The CDR3 sequence is 14 residues long. Deletions cut 1 base from V and 5 bases from J, with 9 bases between. From germline, CDR1 is SGHRS and CDR2 YFSETQ. The CDR3 loop reads CASSLRQENEKLFF. The CDR3 DNA follows: TGCGCCAGCAGCTTGCGACAGGAGAATGAAAAACTGTTTTTT.

This clone has a handful of counts. V and J are TRBV6-5 and TRBJ1-4, with TRBD1 as a possible D gene (6 bases). The CDR3 totals 15 residues. V was shortened by 6 bases and J by 7 bases, with 18 bases between the two germline ends. Germline CDR1 is MNHEY and CDR2 is SVGAGI. CDR3 residues: CASSPAGGAGEKLFF. The CDR3 DNA sequence: TGTGCCAGCAGCCCGGCGGGGGGCGCGGGTGAAAAACTGTTTTTT.